The T cell receptor beta chain under discussion was sequenced for a study of blood T cell repertoires in COVID-19. Assay used: immunoSEQ multiplex PCR; TCRdb lists only in-frame clones, some missing. The data hold some 300,000 clones, with roughly 91% observed a single time. The CDR3 sequence is 10 residues long. Germline V CDR1 and CDR2: MNHEY, SVGAGI. Trimming left V 11 bases short and J 15 bases short, with 17 bases between. Exposed study participants had met a COVID-19 case within 2 weeks before entry. This sequence joins TRBV6-5 and TRBJ2-4; D is undetermined. Sequenced sample: PBMCs or T cells enriched from blood (not recorded which). The clonotype originates from a woman aged 45 to 65 who had been exposed to COVID-19. CDR3 region: CAPSMVGLYF. Here the CDR3 DNA reads TGTGCCCCCTCAATGGTCGGGTTGTACTTC.